This entry features one T cell receptor beta chain sequence. The antigen remains unidentified. This sample stems from a study of cytomegalovirus exposure and HLA in healthy donors. Study-level findings and limits: V- and J-gene trimming in TCR beta was tied to a missense DCLRE1C variant by an analysis performed later. Across HLA loci, a later analysis found differing TCR association rates, with DRB1 most and HLA-C fewest. Later findings reportedly placed an Asian-associated ancestry cluster below the 666-donor mean for N-insertions.

Primers included in the PCR were 60 Vbeta and 13 Jbeta primers. Sequenced by immunoSEQ multiplex PCR; TCRdb stores in-frame clones only, minus some. The table has fewer than 250,000 clones, about 75% seen once. The CDR3 runs to 17 residues. Trimming stripped 9 bases from V and 2 bases from J, with 25 bases between. Germline CDR1 reads LNHDA; CDR2 reads SQIVND (reference sequence). The chain combines TRBV19 with TRBJ1-1; D is ambiguous. The sequenced sample was PBMCs. The receptor was isolated from a male donor in good health and CMV-seronegative. CDR3 residues: CASPPDGLTFRNTEAFF. The CDR3 DNA sequence: TGTGCCAGCCCTCCTGACGGCTTGACATTCAGAAACACTGAAGCTTTCTTT.